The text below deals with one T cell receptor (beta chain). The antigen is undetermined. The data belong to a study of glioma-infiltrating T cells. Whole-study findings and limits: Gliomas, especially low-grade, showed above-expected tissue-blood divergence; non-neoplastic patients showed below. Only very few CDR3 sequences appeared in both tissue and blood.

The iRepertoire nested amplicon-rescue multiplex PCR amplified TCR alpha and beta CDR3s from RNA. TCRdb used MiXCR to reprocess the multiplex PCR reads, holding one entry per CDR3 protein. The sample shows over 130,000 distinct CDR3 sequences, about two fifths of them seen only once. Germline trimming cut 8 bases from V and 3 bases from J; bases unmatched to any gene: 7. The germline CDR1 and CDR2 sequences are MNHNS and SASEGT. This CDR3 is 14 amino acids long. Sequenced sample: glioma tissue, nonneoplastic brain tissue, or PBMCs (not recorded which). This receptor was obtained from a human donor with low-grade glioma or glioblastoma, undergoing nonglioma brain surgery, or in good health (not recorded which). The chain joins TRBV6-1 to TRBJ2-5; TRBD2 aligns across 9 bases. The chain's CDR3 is CASDLAGAKETQYF. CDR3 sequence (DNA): TGTGCCAGCGATTTAGCGGGGGCGAAAGAGACCCAGTACTTC.